One sample yielded the 18 T cell receptor beta chains listed below, sequenced in a study of CD8 T cells in ankylosing spondylitis. TCRdb fed the 5' RACE reads into MiXCR, producing one record per CDR3 protein. Found here are around 18,000 distinct CDR3 sequences, roughly 8% of them singletons; the top ten hold less than 40%. Sequenced material: blood. These receptors all stem from a male donor with ankylosing spondylitis or in good health (not recorded which).

This clonotype was seen many times. V gene TRBV6-5 combines with J gene TRBJ2-2, with D perhaps TRBD1 or TRBD2 (5 bases each). The germline CDR1 and CDR2 sequences are MNHEY and SVGAGI. This CDR3 is 15 amino acids long. The V and J ends lost 0 bases and 6 bases respectively, with 11 bases between them. For the CDR3, the DNA is TGTGCCAGCAGTTACTCAGGGGAGCTACCCGGGGAGCTGTTTTTT. This codes for CASSYSGELPGELFF.

This rearrangement joins TRBV5-1 to TRBJ2-2, with D maybe TRBD1 (5 bases). V was trimmed by 4 bases and J by 7 bases, leaving 14 bases between them. Germline V gene lookup returns CDR1 SGHRS and CDR2 YFSETQ. The CDR3 loop spans 14 amino acids. As DNA, the CDR3 is TGCGCCAGCAGCCCGAGGACATCTAACGGGGAGCTGTTTTTT. Protein: CASSPRTSNGELFF.

This clonotype was recorded many times. V gene TRBV5-5 combines with J gene TRBJ1-1; TRBD1 might be the D (5 bases). V lost 1 base, J lost 3 bases, and 13 bases lay in between. The germline V gene encodes CDR1 SGHKS and CDR2 YYEKEE (reference sequence). The CDR3 is 15 residues long. CDR3 amino acids: CASSLYRIEYTEAFF. The CDR3 DNA follows: TGTGCCAGCAGCTTGTACAGGATCGAATACACTGAAGCTTTCTTT.

This clonotype was picked up a small number of times. The rearrangement uses TRBV6-2 or TRBV6-3 and TRBJ2-1; 13 nucleotides line up with TRBD2. V was clipped by 7 bases and J by 3 bases; unmatched bases: 6. The CDR3 extends over 16 amino acids. CDR1 MNHEY and CDR2 SVGEGT come from the germline V gene. The CDR3 DNA reads as TGTGCCAGCACCTTCGGACTAGCGGGGGTCTACAATGAGCAGTTCTTC. Translating gives CASTFGLAGVYNEQFF.

This clonotype was seen many times. V is TRBV14 and J is TRBJ1-1; D is ambiguous. The CDR3 sequence is 13 residues long. V was cut by 4 bases and J by 4 bases, with 10 bases left in between. Germline V gene lookup returns CDR1 SGHDN and CDR2 FVKESK. The CDR3 nucleotides read TGTGCCAGCAGCCCGCGGCGGGGCACTGAAGCTTTCTTT. It encodes CASSPRRGTEAFF.

The table lists this clonotype with many counts. The rearrangement uses TRBV6-2 or TRBV6-3 and TRBJ1-5; D might be TRBD1 (6 bases). The CDR3 length is 14 residues. With 6 bases removed from V and 6 bases from J, the gap between germline ends came to 15 bases. Germline values: CDR1 MNHEY, CDR2 SVGEGT. CDR3 nucleotide sequence: TGTGCCAGCAGACACAGGGACGGCTTTCAGCCCCAGCATTTT. The encoded protein is CASRHRDGFQPQHF.

This clonotype was recorded many times. The chain links TRBV6-5 to TRBJ2-1, with D perhaps TRBD1 or TRBD2 (5 bases each). The CDR3 sequence is 14 residues long. The germline V gene has CDR1 MNHEY and CDR2 SVGAGI. Trimming left V 2 bases short and J 1 base short, with 6 bases between. The CDR3 loop is CASSYGGSYNEQFF. The CDR3 DNA reads TGTGCCAGCAGTTACGGGGGATCCTACAATGAGCAGTTCTTC.

The table lists this clonotype with many counts. J is TRBJ2-2 and V is TRBV5-5; D ambiguous. CDR1 and CDR2 from the germline V gene are SGHKS and YYEKEE (reference sequence). The CDR3 extends over 16 amino acids. Trimming removed 4 bases at V and 0 bases at J, with 13 bases between. Here the CDR3 reads CASSRDLHANTGELFF. The CDR3 DNA reads as TGTGCCAGCAGCCGAGATTTACACGCGAACACCGGGGAGCTGTTTTTT.

This clonotype was detected ten times or more. DNA of the CDR3: TGTGCCACCAGTGATTTCGGACATCCCGTCCGCACAGATACGCAGTATTTT. Its translation: CATSDFGHPVRTDTQYF. The rearrangement links TRBV24-1 to TRBJ2-3, with a weak D call TRBD1 (5 bases). V was pared by 1 base and J by 1 base, with 14 bases between. The CDR3 is 17 amino acids. From germline, CDR1 is KGHDR and CDR2 SFDVKD.

Ten or more counts support this clonotype. This chain links TRBV20-1 with TRBJ2-2; D might be TRBD1 or TRBD2, each matching 6 bases. V was trimmed by 3 bases and J by 5 bases, leaving 16 bases between them. The CDR3 has 15 amino acids. Germline loops: CDR1 DFQATT, CDR2 SNEGSKA (reference sequence). In DNA form, the CDR3 reads TGCAGTGCTAGGGTTCCGGGGGCCAGGACCGGGGAGCTGTTTTTT. It is translated as CSARVPGARTGELFF.

Written as DNA, the CDR3 is TGCAGTGCCCCCGGGACTACGAACACCGGGGAGCTGTTTTTT. Its protein is CSAPGTTNTGELFF. V gene TRBV20-1 combines with J gene TRBJ2-2, with 7 bases identical to TRBD2. From germline, CDR1 is DFQATT and CDR2 SNEGSKA (reference sequence). The CDR3 is made up of 14 amino acids. The J segment lost 0 bases and the V segment lost 6 bases, leaving 4 bases of the junction unmatched.

This clonotype came up many times. The V gene is TRBV12-3 or TRBV12-4, the J gene TRBJ1-1; D is undetermined. The CDR3 is 13 amino acids. V was cut by 7 bases and J by 1 base, with 10 bases left in between. The CDR3 DNA reads as TGTGCCAGCAATCCGCGGGGGAACACTGAAGCTTTCTTT. This codes for CASNPRGNTEAFF.

The chain links TRBV9 to TRBJ2-5; the match to TRBD1 covers 7 bases. The CDR3 is made up of 14 amino acids. V was clipped by 0 bases and J by 2 bases; unmatched bases: 1. CDR1 and CDR2 (germline): SGDLS, YYNGEE. Written as DNA, the CDR3 is TGTGCCAGCAGCGTAGAGACAGGGCAAGAGACCCAGTACTTC. Protein product: CASSVETGQETQYF.

This clonotype came up many times. The V and J genes are TRBV7-2 and TRBJ2-4; TRBD1 matches at 7 bases. This CDR3 contains 16 residues. From germline, CDR1 is SGHTA and CDR2 FQGNSA. The J segment lost 0 bases and the V segment lost 2 bases, leaving 4 bases of the junction unmatched. CDR3 nucleotides: TGTGCCAGCAGCTTATCCGGGACAGTAGCCAAAAACATTCAGTACTTC. Amino acids: CASSLSGTVAKNIQYF.

This clonotype has a count of ten or more. The genes are TRBV7-3 and TRBJ2-2; 16 bases match TRBD2. Germline CDR1 is SGHTA and CDR2 is FQGTGA. The CDR3 sequence is 18 residues long. Trimming cost V 5 bases and J 4 bases; bases outside gene matches: 7. The chain's CDR3 is CASSLPGTSGRGTGELFF. CDR3 bases: TGTGCCAGCAGCCTACCCGGGACTAGCGGGAGGGGCACCGGGGAGCTGTTTTTT.

This clonotype was picked up many times. The chain employs TRBV20-1 and TRBJ2-4; TRBD2 might be the D (7 bases). The CDR3 is 14 residues long. The V end lost 6 bases, the J end lost 1 base, and 13 bases lay between the germline ends. CDR1 and CDR2 (germline): DFQATT, SNEGSKA (reference sequence). In DNA form, the CDR3 reads TGCAGTGCCCATGGGGGGGCGGCCAAAAACATTCAGTACTTC. It yields the protein CSAHGGAAKNIQYF.

This clonotype was seen only a few times. The gene calls are TRBV28 and TRBJ2-4, with D maybe TRBD1 (5 bases). With 4 bases removed from V and 4 bases from J, the gap between germline ends came to 14 bases. The length of the CDR3 is 15 residues. The germline CDR1 and CDR2 sequences are MDHEN and SYDVKM. The CDR3 region is CASSSATVRKNIQYF. The DNA for the CDR3 is TGTGCCAGCAGTTCCGCGACAGTGCGGAAAAACATTCAGTACTTC.

In its sample, this clonotype was seen many times. The chain joins TRBV30 to TRBJ2-2; 7 bases match TRBD2. Germline V CDR1 and CDR2: GTSNPN, SVGIG (reference sequence). With 2 bases clipped from V and 0 bases from J, the junction kept 6 bases outside the gene matches. The CDR3 has 16 amino acids. CDR3 DNA: TGTGCCTGGAGTCGGGGCGGGAGCGCGAACACCGGGGAGCTGTTTTTT. As protein: CAWSRGGSANTGELFF.